The entry that follows covers one TCR beta chain sequence. Libraries were prepared by immunoSEQ multiplex PCR; TCRdb keeps only in-frame clonotypes and omits some of them. The sample includes fewer than 500,000 clones, roughly 87% of them seen just once. Participants were aged roughly 18 to 89 years, lived in 24 US areas, and enrolled virtually. Resolution of symptoms, clearance, or two negative PCRs was present in recovered Cohort 3 donors. The data derive from a study of blood T cell repertoires in COVID-19. Study-wide context: T cells, B-cell-depleted T cells, or PBMCs supplied cDNA or gDNA.

The V gene lost 4 bases and the J gene lost 7 bases, with 14 bases spanning the gap. Germline V lookup: CDR1 MGHRA, CDR2 YSYEKL. CDR3 length equals 14 residues. The sequenced sample was PBMCs or T cells enriched from blood (not recorded which). The rearrangement uses TRBV4-1 and TRBJ1-3; possibly TRBD1 for D (5 bases). This receptor was taken from a woman between 18 and 29 years old who had recovered from COVID-19. CDR3 bases: TGCGCCAGCAGCCTAAGCGGGACGTCCAACACCATATATTTT. Its translation is CASSLSGTSNTIYF.